These 8 T cell receptor beta chains were all obtained from the same sample, sequenced in a study of T cell repertoires in cytomegalovirus infection. TCRdb passed the reads through MiXCR, listing each CDR3 protein once. The sample yields hundreds of thousands of distinct CDR3 sequences, 30% to 35% seen once. For these TCRs, the target antigens are not known. The sample in question was cultured PBMCs, obtained from culture after CMV antigen stimulation. These receptors all come from a human donor in good health (CMV status not recorded). Some clones in this sample may be carry-over from other donors' samples.

This chain joins TRBV7-9 and TRBJ2-7, with D possibly being TRBD1 (5 bases). This CDR3 spans 13 amino acids. Germline assignment: CDR1 SEHNR and CDR2 FQNEAQ (reference sequence). The V gene lost 2 bases and the J gene lost 5 bases, with 10 bases spanning the gap. The CDR3 DNA reads as TGTGCCAGCAGCTTATCAGGGCCGGACGAGCAGTACTTC. Its protein product is CASSLSGPDEQYF. Combining the CDR3 with reference TRBV7-9 and TRBJ2-7 gives the whole variable domain DTGVSQNPRHKITKRGQNVTFRCDPISEHNRLYWYRQTLGQGPEFLTYFQNEAQLEKSRLLSDRFSAERPKGSFSTLEIQRTEQGDSAMYLCASSLSGPDEQYFGPGTRLTVT.

This chain uses TRBV27 with TRBJ2-3; D perhaps matches TRBD2 (5 bases). Between the trimmed V and J ends, which lost 5 bases and 5 bases, there was a span of 23 bases. CDR3 length: 17 amino acids. Germline CDR1 reads MNHEY; CDR2 reads SMNVEV (reference sequence). CDR3 nucleotides: TGTGCCAGCAGTCCCCCCTTAGCGACTAAGAAGGTAGATACGCAGTATTTT. Amino acids: CASSPPLATKKVDTQYF.

This rearrangement joins TRBV7-6 to TRBJ2-3, with D possibly matching TRBD2 (5 bases). Germline loops: CDR1 SGHVS, CDR2 FNYEAQ. Between the trimmed V and J ends, which lost 6 bases and 2 bases, there was a span of 9 bases. This CDR3 is built from 13 residues. The CDR3 nucleotides read TGTGCCAGCAGTGTCCGGGACACAGATACGCAGTATTTT. Amino acid sequence: CASSVRDTDTQYF.

The table lists this clonotype with a count of one. This sequence joins TRBV20-1 and TRBJ1-2; 8 nucleotides align to TRBD1. The CDR3 runs 13 residues. Germline loops: CDR1 DFQATT, CDR2 SNEGSKA (reference sequence). Trimming removed 0 bases from V and 7 bases from J; junction bases left unmatched: 4. The CDR3 loop reads CSARDPDRVGYTF. In nucleotides, the CDR3 is TGCAGTGCTAGAGACCCGGACAGGGTTGGCTACACCTTC.

The rearrangement uses TRBV6-8 and TRBJ2-3; 11 bases map to TRBD2. V lost 6 bases and J lost 2; bases outside the gene matches: 7. The germline V gene has CDR1 MNHGY and CDR2 SAAAGT. This CDR3 is built from 16 residues. The CDR3 DNA sequence: TGTGCCAGCAGCGTACTAGCGGGAGATTACACAGATACGCAGTATTTT. Amino acids: CASSVLAGDYTDTQYF.

This clonotype has just a few counts. The chain has TRBV11-3 and TRBJ2-1; D could derive from TRBD1 or TRBD2 (5 bases each). The CDR3 is 16 amino acids. Between the trimmed V and J ends, which lost 0 bases and 6 bases, there was a span of 15 bases. Germline V gene lookup returns CDR1 SGHNT and CDR2 YENEEA. The CDR3 spells CASSLEGTKLGNEQFF. DNA for the CDR3: TGTGCCAGCAGCTTAGAGGGGACCAAACTAGGCAATGAGCAGTTCTTC.

The rearrangement joins TRBV18 to TRBJ2-1; D is uncertain. The V gene's germline CDR1 is KGHSH and CDR2 LQKENI. The germline V and J ends were trimmed by 3 bases and 0 bases, with 9 bases remaining between them. The CDR3 is 15 amino acids. CDR3 sequence reads: CASSPRPDSYNEQFF. The CDR3 region has the DNA TGTGCCAGCTCACCTAGGCCCGACTCCTACAATGAGCAGTTCTTC.

This rearrangement joins TRBV4-1 to TRBJ2-5; TRBD2 is a possible D gene (6 bases). V was pared by 0 bases and J by 2 bases, with 13 bases between. Germline CDR1 and CDR2: MGHRA and YSYEKL. The CDR3 sequence is 16 residues long. This CDR3 reads CASSQDSGGVQETQYF. The CDR3 DNA reads TGCGCCAGCAGCCAAGATAGCGGAGGGGTACAAGAGACCCAGTACTTC.